A single sample gave rise to the 21 T cell receptor beta chains below, sequenced in a study of immune cell composition in non-small cell lung cancer. Sequencing used immunoSEQ multiplex PCR; TCRdb keeps in-frame clones, though not all of them. There are some 3,200 clones in the sample; roughly 80% occur only once, and 15% to 20% lies in the top ten. The sequenced sample was lung tumor tissue. The source is a human donor with non-small cell lung cancer.

The chain joins TRBV6-5 to TRBJ1-2, with D possibly being TRBD1 (5 bases). The germline V gene has CDR1 MNHEY and CDR2 SVGAGI. The CDR3 sequence is 14 residues long. Trimming removed 6 bases at V and 8 bases at J, with 19 bases between. DNA for the CDR3: TGTGCCAGCAGCCCCGGGACTGACTTTGGAGGCTACACCTTC. Translation gives CASSPGTDFGGYTF.

This clone was counted only a few times. V and J are TRBV29-1 and TRBJ1-1, with 7 bases fitting TRBD1. Germline V gene sequence: CDR1 SQVTM, CDR2 ANQGSEA. CDR3 size: 12 residues. Trimming removed 3 bases from V and 10 bases from J; junction bases left unmatched: 8. The CDR3: CSVDDRDLGAFF. The DNA for the CDR3 is TGCAGCGTTGATGACAGGGATCTGGGAGCTTTCTTT.

The genes are TRBV29-1 and TRBJ1-2; weak D call: TRBD1 (6 bases). The germline V and J ends were trimmed by 2 bases and 3 bases, with 10 bases remaining between them. From germline, CDR1 is SQVTM and CDR2 ANQGSEA. This CDR3 contains 13 residues. The CDR3 nucleotides read TGCAGCGTTGAATTGTCAGGGGACTATGGCTACACCTTC. Encoded protein: CSVELSGDYGYTF.

The chain carries TRBV7-9 and TRBJ2-5; 8 nucleotides agree with TRBD2. V dropped 5 bases and J dropped 1; count of bases not matched to a gene: 15. The CDR3 is 18 residues long. Germline lookup yields CDR1 SEHNR and CDR2 FQNEAQ (reference sequence). The CDR3 loop reads CASSPVTGISGIQETQYF. The DNA of the CDR3 is TGTGCCAGCAGCCCTGTCACCGGTATTAGCGGGATCCAAGAGACCCAGTACTTC.

This chain links TRBV2 with TRBJ2-2; the match to TRBD1 covers 7 bases. Germline CDR1 reads SNHLY; CDR2 reads FYNNEI. J was trimmed by 6 bases and V by 0 bases; bases with no gene match: 4. The CDR3 extends over 15 amino acids. CDR3 residues: CASSEAGGMAGELFF. CDR3 nucleotide sequence: TGTGCCAGCAGTGAAGCAGGGGGCATGGCCGGGGAGCTGTTTTTT.

CDR3 in amino acids: CASSLVGTVNYGYTF. Here the CDR3 DNA reads TGTGCCAGCAGTTTAGTTGGGACTGTTAACTATGGCTACACCTTC. The chain uses TRBV28 and TRBJ1-2; D may be TRBD1 (5 bases). This CDR3 is built from 15 residues. Germline V CDR1 and CDR2: MDHEN, SYDVKM. Trimming shortened V by 2 bases and J by 1 base, and 11 bases separated the two germline ends.

This clone was seen a few times. The rearrangement joins TRBV30 to TRBJ1-2, with D possibly being TRBD1 (6 bases). This CDR3 is 14 amino acids long. CDR1 and CDR2 from the germline V gene are GTSNPN and SVGIG (reference sequence). V dropped 2 bases and J dropped 4 bases, with 14 bases sitting between them. In nucleotides, the CDR3 is TGTGCCTGGAGTCCTGGGAGGGGGGGCTATGGCTACACCTTC. Translation gives CAWSPGRGGYGYTF.

The chain uses TRBV28 and TRBJ2-7; D possibly corresponds to TRBD2 (6 bases). The length of the CDR3 is 13 residues. Germline loops: CDR1 MDHEN, CDR2 SYDVKM. V dropped 3 bases and J dropped 6 bases, with 12 bases sitting between them. The CDR3 sequence is CASSLHGSGEQYF. The CDR3 nucleotides are TGTGCCAGCAGTTTGCACGGGAGTGGCGAGCAGTACTTC.

The chain couples TRBV2 to TRBJ1-2; the D gene is possibly TRBD1 (6 bases). Trimming pared 2 bases from V and 3 bases from J, leaving 13 bases between. Germline V gene lookup returns CDR1 SNHLY and CDR2 FYNNEI. The CDR3 is 15 residues long. The CDR3 bases are TGTGCCAGCAGTGAACGGCAGGGGTTTCACTATGGCTACACCTTC. This sequence encodes CASSERQGFHYGYTF.

This clone came up a few times. CDR3 in DNA: TGTGCCAGTAATCTGAACACCGGGGAGCTGTTTTTT. Protein sequence: CASNLNTGELFF. The rearrangement joins TRBV19 to TRBJ2-2; the D is unclear. The CDR3 has 12 residues. Germline CDR1 and CDR2: LNHDA and SQIVND (reference sequence). Trimming stripped 7 bases from V and 1 base from J, with 4 bases between.

This clone was seen only a few times. The chain is built from TRBV19 and TRBJ2-7; 7 bases match TRBD2. Per germline, CDR1 LNHDA and CDR2 SQIVND (reference sequence). The CDR3 is 17 amino acids. V gave up 3 bases and J gave up 5 bases; unmatched junction bases: 16. The chain's CDR3 is CASSITFGGSLVHEQYF. CDR3 DNA: TGTGCCAGTAGTATTACTTTCGGCGGGAGTCTCGTCCACGAGCAGTACTTC.

A single count supports this clone. This sequence joins TRBV6-6 and TRBJ1-5, with TRBD1 as a possible D gene (5 bases). Germline V CDR1 and CDR2: MNHNY, SVGAGI (reference sequence). V was clipped by 11 bases and J by 7 bases, with 15 bases between them. This CDR3 contains 12 residues. In nucleotides, the CDR3 is TGTGCCTTAGGCGGGGGAGAACAGCCCCAGCATTTT. This sequence encodes CALGGGEQPQHF.

This clone was picked up a small number of times. This rearrangement joins TRBV28 to TRBJ1-2; D gene uncertain. This CDR3 has 14 residues. Germline V lookup: CDR1 MDHEN, CDR2 SYDVKM. The ends were cut back, 6 bases at V and 5 bases at J, with 16 bases in the middle. This CDR3 reads CASRAPTGGYGYTF. The CDR3 DNA is TGTGCCAGCAGGGCCCCCACGGGTGGTTATGGCTACACCTTC.

V usage is TRBV4-3 and J usage is TRBJ1-2, with 10 bases lining up with TRBD1. V gave up 5 bases and J gave up 7 bases; unmatched junction bases: 10. Germline assignment: CDR1 LGHNA and CDR2 YSLEER. The CDR3 contains 15 residues. Here the CDR3 reads CASSATGTGASGYTF. CDR3 DNA: TGCGCCAGCAGCGCTACCGGGACAGGGGCTAGTGGCTACACCTTC.

V gene TRBV21-1 combines with J gene TRBJ2-5; the table's TRBD2 call for D was not verified on the DNA. TRBV21-1 is a pseudogene segment. The CDR3 has 12 amino acids. CDR3 sequence reads: CASMKGRETQYF. In DNA form, the CDR3 reads TGTGCCAGCATGAAGGGGAGGGAGACCCAGTACTTC.

The chain has TRBV19 and TRBJ2-5; possibly TRBD1 for D (6 bases). V was cut by 4 bases and J by 5 bases, with 23 bases left in between. CDR3 length equals 17 residues. CDR1 LNHDA and CDR2 SQIVND come from the germline V gene (reference sequence). This chain's CDR3 is CASSTIAAERGFETQYF. The CDR3 DNA follows: TGTGCCAGTAGTACAATTGCGGCAGAGAGGGGGTTTGAGACCCAGTACTTC. Supplemented by reference TRBV19 and TRBJ2-5, the full variable domain reads DGGITQSPKYLFRKEGQNVTLSCEQNLNHDAMYWYRQDPGQGLRLIYYSQIVNDFQKGDIAEGYSVSREKKESFPLTVTSAQKNPTAFYLCASSTIAAERGFETQYFGPGTRLLVL.

The CDR3 bases are TGTGCCTGGAGTCTTAGCGGGGCTTCCTACGAGCAGTACTTC. Amino acid sequence: CAWSLSGASYEQYF. The rearrangement uses TRBV30 and TRBJ2-7; TRBD2 matches at 8 bases. The CDR3 extends over 14 amino acids. Germline V CDR1 and CDR2: GTSNPN, SVGIG (reference sequence). Trimming cost V 2 bases and J 1 base; bases outside gene matches: 4.

The chain uses TRBV6-1 and TRBJ1-1, with D possibly TRBD1 on 6 matching bases. The CDR3 is 15 residues long. Between the trimmed V and J ends, which lost 4 bases and 1 base, there was a span of 13 bases. Looked up from germline, CDR1 is MNHNS and CDR2 is SASEGT. This CDR3 is CASSGGGGWNTEAFF. DNA of the CDR3: TGTGCCAGCAGTGGAGGGGGGGGCTGGAACACTGAAGCTTTCTTT.

Only a few counts were recorded for this clone. The chain employs TRBV7-2 and TRBJ1-5, with D hard to call. Germline CDR1 is SGHTA and CDR2 is FQGNSA. CDR3 length equals 15 residues. V shed 1 base and J shed 1 base, with 8 bases lying between them. CDR3 DNA sequence: TGTGCCAGCAGCTTAGGAGGCCTCAGCAATCAGCCCCAGCATTTT. Protein: CASSLGGLSNQPQHF.

As concerns this clone: No DNA is shown, since the ends of the CDR3 on it are uncertain; the CDR3 is the one TCRdb lists. Here the CDR3 reads CASSFRARGNEQFF. The chain combines TRBV27 with TRBJ2-1; the DNA was not compared with TRBD1, the D call given in the table. CDR1 is MNHEY and CDR2 is SMNVEV in the germline V gene (reference sequence). The CDR3 is made up of 14 amino acids, end residues included.

There are a few counts of this clone. The V gene is TRBV18, the J gene TRBJ1-2; D gene unclear. This CDR3 has 14 residues. With 4 bases removed from V and 6 bases from J, the gap between germline ends came to 15 bases. Germline values: CDR1 KGHSH, CDR2 LQKENI. This CDR3 reads CASSLKRDWNGYTF. The CDR3 DNA sequence: TGTGCCAGCTCACTAAAACGCGACTGGAATGGCTACACCTTC.